This T cell receptor beta chain was obtained from a study of T cells in Graves' hyperthyroidism and ophthalmopathy. Subjects with ophthalmopathy showed a Clinical Activity Score no lower than 3, a NOSPECS grade no lower than 4, and a duration shorter than 3 months. Trimming removed 6 bases from V and 8 bases from J, with 16 bases in between. Germline loops: CDR1 MNHNS, CDR2 SASEGT. This CDR3 region has 13 residues. Amplified TCR beta CDR3 regions came from RNA transcripts. The TCR CDR3 first-round RT-PCR relied on the HTBI primer set. TCRdb independently ran MiXCR on the multiplex PCR reads; one entry per CDR3 protein. The data show hundreds of thousands of distinct CDR3 sequences, roughly 15% seen once.

The TCR comes from a woman between 40 and 50 years old with Graves' ophthalmopathy. The chain uses TRBV6-1 and TRBJ1-2; D may be TRBD1 (6 bases). The specimen was blood. The CDR3 here is CASSQTGPRGYTF. CDR3 sequence (DNA): TGTGCCAGCAGCCAGACAGGCCCGAGGGGCTACACCTTC.